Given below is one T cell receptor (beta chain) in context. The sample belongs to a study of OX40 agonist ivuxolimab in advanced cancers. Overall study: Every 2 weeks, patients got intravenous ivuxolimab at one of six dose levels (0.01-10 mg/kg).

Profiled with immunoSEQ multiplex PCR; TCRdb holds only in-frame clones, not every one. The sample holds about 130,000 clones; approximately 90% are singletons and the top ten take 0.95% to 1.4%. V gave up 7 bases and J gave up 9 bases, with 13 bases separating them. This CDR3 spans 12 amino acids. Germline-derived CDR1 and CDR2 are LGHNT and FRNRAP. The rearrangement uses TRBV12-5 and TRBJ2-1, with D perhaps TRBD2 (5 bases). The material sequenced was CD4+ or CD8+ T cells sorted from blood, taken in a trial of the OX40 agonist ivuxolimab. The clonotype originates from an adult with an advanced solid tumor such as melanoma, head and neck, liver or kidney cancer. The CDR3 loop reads CASAPYEGEQFF. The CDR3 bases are TGTGCTAGTGCCCCCTACGAGGGTGAGCAGTTCTTC. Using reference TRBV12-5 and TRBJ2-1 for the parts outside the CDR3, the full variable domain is DARVTQTPRHKVTEMGQEVTMRCQPILGHNTVFWYRQTMMQGLELLAYFRNRAPLDDSGMPKDRFSAEMPDATLATLKIQPSEPRDSAVYFCASAPYEGEQFFGPGTRLTVL.